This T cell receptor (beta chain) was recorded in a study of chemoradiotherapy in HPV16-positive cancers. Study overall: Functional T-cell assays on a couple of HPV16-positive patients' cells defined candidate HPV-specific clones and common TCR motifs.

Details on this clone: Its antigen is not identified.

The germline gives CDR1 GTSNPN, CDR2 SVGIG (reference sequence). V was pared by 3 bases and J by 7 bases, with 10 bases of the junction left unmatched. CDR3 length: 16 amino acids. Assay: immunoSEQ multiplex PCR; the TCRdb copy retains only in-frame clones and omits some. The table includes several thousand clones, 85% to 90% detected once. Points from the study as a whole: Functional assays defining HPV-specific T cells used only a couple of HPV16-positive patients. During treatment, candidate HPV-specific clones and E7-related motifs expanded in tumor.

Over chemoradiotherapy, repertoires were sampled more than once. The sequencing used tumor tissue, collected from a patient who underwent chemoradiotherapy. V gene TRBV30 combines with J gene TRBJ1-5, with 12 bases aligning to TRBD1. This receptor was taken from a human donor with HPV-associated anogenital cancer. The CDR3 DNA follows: TGTGCCTGGAGAGATCCGGGACAGGGGGCGAGACAGCCCCAGCATTTT. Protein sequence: CAWRDPGQGARQPQHF.